This TCR beta chain was documented in a study of sequential checkpoint blockade in melanoma. Treatment defined: randomized to nivolumab then ipilimumab (arm A) or the reverse (arm B). The protocol was immunoSEQ multiplex PCR, while the TCRdb copy is restricted to in-frame clones and leaves out a portion. The sample gives approximately 10,000 clones, 75% to 80% of which show up once; approximately 10% is in the top ten. Trimming stripped 5 bases from V and 4 bases from J, with 8 bases between. There are 12 residues in the CDR3. The germline gives CDR1 MDHEN, CDR2 SYDVKM. V is TRBV28 and J is TRBJ2-5; unclear D gene. Material: CD8+ T cells sorted from blood (inferred from file names), obtained from a patient given nivolumab and ipilimumab in sequence. The sequence was obtained from a human donor with melanoma. CDR3 coding DNA: TGTGCCAGCAGTCCAAACGGAGAGACCCAGTACTTC. Encoded protein: CASSPNGETQYF.